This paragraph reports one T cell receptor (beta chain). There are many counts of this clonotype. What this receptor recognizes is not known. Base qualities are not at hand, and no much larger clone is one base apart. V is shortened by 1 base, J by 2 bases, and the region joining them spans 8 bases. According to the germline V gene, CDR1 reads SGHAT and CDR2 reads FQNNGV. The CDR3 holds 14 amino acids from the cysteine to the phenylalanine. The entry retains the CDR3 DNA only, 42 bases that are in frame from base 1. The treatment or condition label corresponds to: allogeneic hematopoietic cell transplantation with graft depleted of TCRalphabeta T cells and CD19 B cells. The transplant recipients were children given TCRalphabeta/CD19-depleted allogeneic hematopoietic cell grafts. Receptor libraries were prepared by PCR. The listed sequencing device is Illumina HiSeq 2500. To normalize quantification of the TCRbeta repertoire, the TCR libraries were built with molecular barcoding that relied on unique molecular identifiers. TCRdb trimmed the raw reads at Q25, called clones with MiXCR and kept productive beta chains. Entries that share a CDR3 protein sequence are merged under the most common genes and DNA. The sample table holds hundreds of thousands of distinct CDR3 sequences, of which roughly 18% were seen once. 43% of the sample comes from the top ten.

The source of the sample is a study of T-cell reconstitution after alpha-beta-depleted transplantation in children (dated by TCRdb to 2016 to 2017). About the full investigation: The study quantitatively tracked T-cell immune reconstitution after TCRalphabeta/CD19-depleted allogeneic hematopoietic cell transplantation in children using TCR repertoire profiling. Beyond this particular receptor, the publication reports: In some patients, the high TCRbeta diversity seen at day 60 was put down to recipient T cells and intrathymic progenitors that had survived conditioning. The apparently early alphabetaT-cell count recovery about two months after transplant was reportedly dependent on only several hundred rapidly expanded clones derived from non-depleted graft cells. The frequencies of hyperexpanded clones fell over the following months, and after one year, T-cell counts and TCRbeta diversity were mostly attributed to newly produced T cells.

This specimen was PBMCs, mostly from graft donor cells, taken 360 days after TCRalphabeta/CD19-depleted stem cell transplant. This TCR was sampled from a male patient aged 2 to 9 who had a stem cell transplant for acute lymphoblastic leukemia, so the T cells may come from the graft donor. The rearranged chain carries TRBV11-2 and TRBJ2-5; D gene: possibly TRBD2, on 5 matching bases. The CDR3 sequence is CASSLGLAQETQYF. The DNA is TGTGCCAGCAGCTTAGGCCTAGCACAAGAGACCCAGTACTTC.